A single TCR beta chain is shown here with its context. Its antigen is currently unknown. With ipilimumab providing CTLA-4 blockade, focal radiation was administered to patients who had chemo-refractory metastatic non-small-cell lung cancer. The data are from a study of radiotherapy plus CTLA-4 blockade in lung cancer. The V and J ends lost 6 bases and 0 bases, in that order; junction bases with no gene match: 4. The CDR3 spans 14 residues. CDR1 and CDR2 (germline): ENHRY, SYGVKD. Study-wide results and caveats: Early blood T cell clone dynamics, with interferon-beta, were reported to best predict response. In blood, tumor-derived TCR clones expanded after radiotherapy plus ipilimumab.

Using immunoSEQ multiplex PCR, the repertoire was profiled, and TCRdb retains in-frame clones only, with some absent. The sample comprises about 60,000 clones, over 70% of which are singletons, and less than 4.5% rests with the top ten. The sequence was obtained from a human donor with non-small cell lung cancer who had a partial response to radiotherapy plus ipilimumab. This specimen consisted of peripheral blood, obtained from a patient treated with radiotherapy plus ipilimumab. The chain uses TRBV10-3 and TRBJ2-7; 8 nucleotides agree with TRBD1. The CDR3 sequence is CAISRQGSSYEQYF. CDR3 bases: TGTGCCATCAGCCGACAGGGGAGCTCCTACGAGCAGTACTTC.